Listed below are T cell receptor beta chains from one sample, sequenced in a study of OX40 agonist ivuxolimab in advanced cancers. The protocol was immunoSEQ multiplex PCR, while the TCRdb copy is restricted to in-frame clones and leaves out a portion. The table records tens of thousands of clones, 89% of them present only once. Sequencing was performed on CD4+ or CD8+ T cells sorted from blood, taken in a trial of the OX40 agonist ivuxolimab. These receptors came from an adult with an advanced solid tumor such as melanoma, head and neck, liver or kidney cancer. The CDR3 runs from the conserved cysteine through the conserved F or W. D genes are given only for firm matches. Expanded clones get a size class; other rows say once, few or many, or leave the size out.

>TRBJ1-1|few|TRBV5-1|-
TGCGCCAGCAGCTTGGCCCTGGTCGGAAACACTGAAGCTTTCTTT
CASSLALVGNTEAFF
>TRBJ2-7|-|TRBV11-2|-
TGTGCCAGCAGCTTAACCGGGGGTCCCTACGAGCAGTACTTC
CASSLTGGPYEQYF
>TRBJ2-3|-|TRBV2|-
TGTGCCAGCAGAACTGCAGATACGCAGTATTTT
CASRTADTQYF
>TRBJ2-7|-|TRBV6-1|-
TGTGCCAGCAGCCCCACAAGGAGCTACGAGCAGTACTTC
CASSPTRSYEQYF
>TRBJ2-5|-|TRBV7-6|TRBD1
TGTGCCAGCAGCTTCGGGACAGGGGTTGTGACCCAGTACTTC
CASSFGTGVVTQYF
>TRBJ1-3|-|TRBV11-2|-
TGTGCCAGCAGCTTAGATCGATATTCTGGAAACACCATATATTTT
CASSLDRYSGNTIYF
>TRBJ2-3|-|TRBV2|-
TGTGCCAGCAGTGTCCGGGACATTACGCAGTATTTT
CASSVRDITQYF
>TRBJ2-7|-|TRBV19|TRBD1
TGTGCCAGTACCCTCGGGACAGGGGTCCTCTACGAGCAGTACTTC
CASTLGTGVLYEQYF
>TRBJ1-6|few|TRBV11-2|-
TGTGCCAGCAGCTCCCTCAGGGTCGGGAGGAATTCACCCCTCCACTTT
CASSSLRVGRNSPLHF
>TRBJ1-6|-|TRBV5-1|-
TGCGCCAGCAGCTTGGTGGGGGGTAGCCTATATTCACCCCTCCACTTT
CASSLVGGSLYSPLHF
>TRBJ2-3|once|TRBV21-1|-
TGTGCCAGCAGCAAGATAGCGGGGGGGCCTCCAGATACGCAGTATTTT
CASSKIAGGPPDTQYF
>TRBJ2-3|once|TRBV14|TRBD1
TGTGCCAGCAGCCCTTCGGGACAGGGGGATACGCAGTATTTT
CASSPSGQGDTQYF
>TRBJ2-6|-|TRBV10-2|TRBD1
TGCGCCAGCAGTAGACAGGGCCCCTACTCTGGGGCCAACGTCCTGACTTTC
CASSRQGPYSGANVLTF
>TRBJ2-1|-|TRBV5-1|TRBD2
TGCGCCTCTGCGCGGGGGAATGAGCAGTTCTTC
CASARGNEQFF
>TRBJ2-2|-|TRBV28|-
TGTGCCAGCAGTTTTTACTCTGGCGGGGAGCTGTTTTTT
CASSFYSGGELFF
>TRBJ2-1|-|TRBV4-2|TRBD2
TGTGCCAGCAGCCAAGAAGGCGGGAGGGTCGAAAATGAGCAGTTCTTC
CASSQEGGRVENEQFF
>TRBJ2-1|-|TRBV7-6|TRBD1
TGTGCCAGCAGCGGAATACAGGGGGCGGGCTACAATGAGCAGTTCTTC
CASSGIQGAGYNEQFF